The 32 T cell receptor beta chains below were found in one sample sequenced in a study of early T cells in non-severe SARS-CoV-2 infection. One entry per CDR3 protein results from TCRdb running MiXCR on the 5' RACE reads. The data hold around 77,000 distinct CDR3 sequences, with roughly an eighth observed a single time. The sample here was whole blood, taken at baseline. The receptor source for this set is an adult who was a healthcare worker with PCR-confirmed SARS-CoV-2 infection or an uninfected control (not recorded which). The donor label of this sample is uncertain.

In its sample, this clonotype was seen many times. The rearrangement joins TRBV10-2 to TRBJ2-7; perhaps TRBD2 as D (5 bases). There are 14 residues in the CDR3. From germline, CDR1 is WSHSY and CDR2 SAAADI. Trimming stripped 2 bases from V and 2 bases from J, with 10 bases between. CDR3 nucleotides: TGCGCCAGCAGTGAGGCGGGTCTCGCCTACGAGCAGTACTTC. This translates into CASSEAGLAYEQYF.

This clonotype came up many times. The V call is TRBV4-3, the J call TRBJ2-1; D gene ambiguous. This CDR3 region has 15 residues. Germline-derived CDR1 and CDR2 are LGHNA and YSLEER. The V and J ends lost 0 bases and 8 bases respectively, with 14 bases between them. CDR3 loop: CASSQDPGFRDEQFF. The CDR3 nucleotides read TGCGCCAGCAGCCAAGATCCGGGCTTTCGAGATGAGCAGTTCTTC.

The V and J genes are TRBV5-1 and TRBJ2-3; 11 bases are shared with TRBD2. This CDR3 has 17 residues. Trimming removed 1 base from V and 5 bases from J; junction bases left unmatched: 9. Germline CDR1 SGHRS, CDR2 YFSETQ. CDR3 nucleotides: TGCGCCAGCAGCTTGACCCATAGCGGGGGGGTCCAAGATACGCAGTATTTT. Translating it yields CASSLTHSGGVQDTQYF. Looking up the rest from reference TRBV5-1 and TRBJ2-3 gives the full variable domain: KAGVTQTPRYLIKTRGQQVTLSCSPISGHRSVSWYQQTPGQGLQFLFEYFSETQRNKGNFPGRFSGRQFSNSRSEMNVSTLELGDSALYLCASSLTHSGGVQDTQYFGPGTRLTVL.

This clonotype was seen ten or more times. The junction and the germline gene differ at one end; a read error may be behind it. The chain employs TRBV12-3 or TRBV12-4 and TRBJ1-1; 8 nucleotides align to TRBD1. This CDR3 is 15 amino acids long. The CDR3 bases are TGTGCCAGCAGTTTACAGCGGGACAGGCCGACTGGAGCTTTCTTT. Translation: CASSLQRDRPTGAFF.

This clonotype was seen a few times. The chain combines TRBV25-1 with TRBJ2-3; D uncertain. The CDR3 loop spans 14 amino acids. Germline V gene data show CDR1 as MGHDK and CDR2 as SYGVNS. The V and J ends lost 1 base and 9 bases respectively, with 14 bases between them. CDR3 region: CASSESRVRKTQYF. DNA of the CDR3: TGTGCCAGCAGTGAATCAAGGGTGAGGAAGACGCAGTATTTT.

This clonotype appeared many times. The rearrangement uses TRBV29-1 and TRBJ2-3; maybe TRBD1 (6 bases). Trimming pared 4 bases from V and 3 bases from J, leaving 14 bases between. The CDR3 length is 14 residues. Germline V gives CDR1 SQVTM, CDR2 ANQGSEA. The CDR3 loop is CSVVARGLTDTQYF. The CDR3 nucleotides read TGCAGCGTTGTCGCCAGGGGCTTAACAGATACGCAGTATTTT.

This clonotype was seen a handful of times. The J gene is TRBJ1-2, the V gene TRBV13; the match to TRBD1 covers 8 bases. Losses at the gene ends were 5 bases for V and 4 bases for J; bases not matched to a gene: 3. The CDR3 runs 13 residues. The germline V gene has CDR1 PRHDT and CDR2 FYEKMQ (reference sequence). The CDR3 sequence is CASSVQGVYGYTF. CDR3 in DNA: TGTGCCAGCAGCGTACAGGGGGTCTATGGCTACACCTTC.

This chain links TRBV7-4 with TRBJ2-1, with D possibly TRBD2 on 5 matching bases. V shed 3 bases and J shed 12 bases, with 21 bases lying between them. CDR1 and CDR2 (germline): SGHVT, SQSDAQ. The CDR3 consists of 15 residues. The CDR3 nucleotides are TGTGCCAGCAGCTTCAGGAAGCTAGCAGGCGAATGGCAGTTCTTC. Encoded protein: CASSFRKLAGEWQFF. Filled out from reference TRBV7-4 and TRBJ2-1, the complete variable domain reads GAGVSQSPRYKVAKRGRDVALRCDSISGHVTLYWYRQTLGQGSEVLTYSQSDAQRDKSGRPSGRFSAERPERSVSTLKIQRTEQGDSAVYLCASSFRKLAGEWQFFGPGTRLTVL.

The rearrangement uses TRBV18 and TRBJ2-3; D is possibly TRBD1 or TRBD2 (5 bases each). This CDR3 is built from 14 residues. The V end was cut by 3 bases, the J end by 1 base, with 8 bases between. The germline gives CDR1 KGHSH, CDR2 LQKENI. CDR3 sequence (DNA): TGTGCCAGCTCACCGGGACCCGGCACAGATACGCAGTATTTT. It specifies CASSPGPGTDTQYF.

This clonotype was recorded a few times. The genes are TRBV13 and TRBJ1-2; D gene unclear. The germline gives CDR1 PRHDT, CDR2 FYEKMQ (reference sequence). V was cut by 5 bases and J by 2 bases, with 9 bases left in between. The CDR3 length is 13 residues. CDR3 DNA sequence: TGTGCCAGCAGCGGTAGCCCCAACTATGGCTACACCTTC. This encodes CASSGSPNYGYTF.

The chain has TRBV6-2 or TRBV6-3 and TRBJ1-1; maybe TRBD1 (5 bases). The CDR3 totals 14 residues. CDR1 is MNHEY and CDR2 is SVGEGT in the germline V gene. Between the trimmed V and J ends, which lost 6 bases and 3 bases, there was a span of 14 bases. The CDR3, as DNA: TGTGCCAGCAGGCTGGGACGTCTGGACACTGAAGCTTTCTTT. Its translation is CASRLGRLDTEAFF.

This clonotype has ten or more counts. The V and J genes are TRBV6-2 or TRBV6-3 and TRBJ1-2; no reliable D call. Trimming cost V 5 bases and J 8 bases, with 9 bases left between them. CDR3 length: 11 amino acids. Germline values: CDR1 MNHEY, CDR2 SVGEGT. This CDR3 reads CASSPGYGYTF. The DNA for the CDR3 is TGTGCCAGCAGTCCCGGTTACGGCTACACCTTC.

This clonotype appeared a few times. The chain joins TRBV24-1 to TRBJ1-1, with D uncertain. There are 15 residues in the CDR3. V shed 4 bases and J shed 1 base, with 12 bases lying between them. CDR1 is KGHDR, CDR2 SFDVKD, per germline. The CDR3 DNA is TGTGCCACCAGTGACAACCCCGACAAGAACACTGAAGCTTTCTTT. Translating it yields CATSDNPDKNTEAFF.

V usage is TRBV7-8 and J usage is TRBJ2-2; D is undetermined. Germline lookup yields CDR1 SGHVS and CDR2 FQNEAQ. The V and J ends lost 1 base and 7 bases respectively, with 16 bases between them. The CDR3 runs to 16 residues. The DNA for the CDR3 is TGTGCCAGCAGCTTAGGGCTAGATACTATTTACGGGGAGCTGTTTTTT. This sequence encodes CASSLGLDTIYGELFF.

CDR3 amino acids: CASRSDRGRADTQYF. CDR3 coding DNA: TGTGCCAGCAGATCGGACAGGGGGCGCGCAGATACGCAGTATTTT. This rearrangement joins TRBV27 to TRBJ2-3; 11 nucleotides align to TRBD1. The trim removed 6 bases at V and 4 bases at J, leaving 6 bases unmatched. Germline V gene data show CDR1 as MNHEY and CDR2 as SMNVEV (reference sequence). The CDR3 is 15 amino acids.

This clonotype turned up a few times. CDR3 nucleotides: TGTGCCAGCAGCCACGAGACGGCTTATCAGCCCCAGCATTTT. The encoded protein is CASSHETAYQPQHF. J is TRBJ1-5 and V is TRBV7-2; D unresolved. CDR3 length equals 14 residues. In germline, CDR1 is SGHTA, CDR2 FQGNSA. V was shortened by 5 bases and J by 5 bases, with 13 bases between the two germline ends.

This clonotype was seen repeatedly, ten times or more. The chain combines TRBV5-1 with TRBJ2-5; either TRBD1 or TRBD2 may fit D (5 bases each). The CDR3 is 13 amino acids. The V and J ends lost 5 bases and 5 bases respectively, with 13 bases between them. The germline CDR1 and CDR2 sequences are SGHRS and YFSETQ. CDR3 sequence (DNA): TGCGCCAGCAGGCAGGGACCTTCGGAGACCCAGTACTTC. This sequence encodes CASRQGPSETQYF.

This clonotype has a count of ten or more. The chain uses TRBV4-1 and TRBJ2-5; D may be TRBD1 or TRBD2 (6 bases each). CDR1 and CDR2 (germline): MGHRA, YSYEKL. The CDR3 extends over 14 amino acids. V lost 5 bases to trimming and J lost 1 base, with 11 bases between them. CDR3 bases: TGCGCCAGCAGCGAAAAGGGGGGCCAAGAGACCCAGTACTTC. Translating it yields CASSEKGGQETQYF.

Ten or more counts support this clonotype. The V gene is TRBV29-1, the J gene TRBJ2-4, with 9 bases aligning to TRBD2. Losses at the gene ends were 6 bases for V and 7 bases for J; bases not matched to a gene: 13. The germline V gene has CDR1 SQVTM and CDR2 ANQGSEA. The CDR3 is 15 residues long. DNA for the CDR3: TGCAGCGTCGTAGCGGGAGTTGTACCTGGGAACATTCAGTACTTC. Amino acid sequence: CSVVAGVVPGNIQYF.

This clonotype is a singleton in its sample. An end of the junction differs from the germline gene, which may be a read error. This chain links TRBV20-1 with TRBJ2-7; 8 bases align to TRBD2. Per the germline V gene, CDR1 is DFQATT and CDR2 is SNEGSKA (reference sequence). The CDR3 contains 13 residues. CDR3 DNA: TGCAGTGCAAGAGGGCTAGCGGGCTACGAGCAGTACTTC. Translated: CSARGLAGYEQYF.

This clonotype has a count of ten or more. The chain combines TRBV12-3 or TRBV12-4 with TRBJ2-5, with 7 bases fitting TRBD2. V lost 6 bases to trimming and J lost 5 bases; unmatched junction nucleotides: 9. The CDR3 covers 14 residues. The CDR3 DNA is TGTGCCAGCAGCTTACTAGCGAGGCAGGAGACCCAGTACTTC. Protein product: CASSLLARQETQYF.

This clonotype came up many times. The genes are TRBV9 and TRBJ2-3, with a possible D match to TRBD2 (6 bases). Germline-derived CDR1 and CDR2 are SGDLS and YYNGEE. Trimming stripped 2 bases from V and 5 bases from J, with 9 bases between. The CDR3 has 13 amino acids. The CDR3 nucleotides read TGTGCCAGCAGCGTTTCGACTAGAGATACGCAGTATTTT. Its protein is CASSVSTRDTQYF.

This chain links TRBV6-1 with TRBJ2-5, with D possibly matching TRBD2 (5 bases). Germline CDR1 is MNHNS and CDR2 is SASEGT. Between the trimmed V and J ends, which lost 2 bases and 4 bases, there was a span of 20 bases. This CDR3 is built from 17 residues. CDR3 residues: CASSEKGLRGVGETQYF. CDR3 in DNA: TGTGCCAGCAGTGAAAAGGGTTTACGGGGAGTGGGAGAGACCCAGTACTTC.

Only a few counts were recorded for this clonotype. The rearrangement uses TRBV4-2 and TRBJ1-4, with D tentatively TRBD1 (5 bases). V was trimmed by 6 bases and J by 4 bases, leaving 15 bases between them. Germline CDR1 LGHNA, CDR2 YNFKEQ. This CDR3 has 15 residues. The CDR3, as DNA: TGTGCCAGCAGGCCTCGGGACGGCTATAATGAAAAACTGTTTTTT. Protein sequence: CASRPRDGYNEKLFF.

This sequence joins TRBV5-4 and TRBJ2-7, with TRBD2 identical over 7 bases. Germline trimming cut 2 bases from V and 2 bases from J; bases unmatched to any gene: 7. The germline CDR1 and CDR2 sequences are SGHNT and YYREEE (reference sequence). The CDR3 covers 15 residues. CDR3 amino acids: CASSFPDSGPYEQYF. The CDR3 DNA reads as TGTGCCAGCAGCTTTCCGGATAGCGGGCCCTACGAGCAGTACTTC.

This clonotype turned up a few times. The chain links TRBV12-3 or TRBV12-4 to TRBJ2-1; weak D call: TRBD2 (6 bases). Trimming cost V 6 bases and J 14 bases, with 20 bases left between them. This CDR3 has 13 residues. The CDR3 here is CASSPGDAETEFF. The CDR3 region has the DNA TGTGCCAGCAGCCCGGGGGACGCGGAGACGGAGTTCTTC.

This clonotype has ten or more counts. Here the CDR3 DNA reads TGTGCCAGCAGTCCTTCTCAGCTAAGCTCCTACGAGCAGTACTTC. Amino acid sequence: CASSPSQLSSYEQYF. The rearrangement joins TRBV12-3 or TRBV12-4 to TRBJ2-7; D gene ambiguous. The CDR3 sequence is 15 residues long. Trimming shortened V by 5 bases and J by 0 bases, and 14 bases separated the two germline ends.

A single count supports this clonotype. The chain employs TRBV10-3 and TRBJ2-5, with D hard to call. The germline V gene has CDR1 ENHRY and CDR2 SYGVKD. Deletions cut 4 bases from V and 4 bases from J, with 4 bases between. This CDR3 has 11 amino acids. The CDR3 coding sequence is TGTGCCATCAGTGGAGGAGAGACCCAGTACTTC. Its translation is CAISGGETQYF.

The chain carries TRBV11-3 and TRBJ2-6; D call uncertain. This CDR3 has 17 amino acids. V shed 3 bases and J shed 1 base, with 13 bases lying between them. The germline gives CDR1 SGHNT, CDR2 YENEEA. This CDR3 is CASSFGSASSGANVLTF. The DNA of the CDR3 is TGTGCCAGCAGCTTTGGGTCAGCTTCTTCTGGGGCCAACGTCCTGACTTTC.

This chain uses TRBV11-2 with TRBJ1-6; D is undetermined. Trimming took 4 bases from V and 11 from J, leaving 12 bases between them. CDR3 length: 13 residues. Germline-derived CDR1 and CDR2 are SGHAT and FQNNGV. The CDR3 loop reads CASSSSGGPPLHF. In DNA, the CDR3 is TGTGCCAGCAGCTCGTCAGGAGGACCACCCCTCCACTTT. The variable domain in full, with the rest retrieved from reference TRBV11-2 and TRBJ1-6, is EAGVAQSPRYKIIEKRQSVAFWCNPISGHATLYWYQQILGQGPKLLIQFQNNGVVDDSQLPKDRFSAERLKGVDSTLKIQPAKLEDSAVYLCASSSSGGPPLHFGNGTRLTVT.

V gene TRBV19 combines with J gene TRBJ2-1; D is undetermined. This CDR3 is 12 amino acids long. Trimming took 6 bases from V and 10 from J, leaving 13 bases between them. In germline, CDR1 is LNHDA, CDR2 SQIVND (reference sequence). In DNA, the CDR3 is TGTGCCAGTAGCACCCGTCCGTACGAGCAGTTCTTC. It translates to CASSTRPYEQFF.

The rearrangement uses TRBV5-1 and TRBJ2-2, with 8 bases identical to TRBD2. Trimming removed 1 base from V and 7 bases from J; junction bases left unmatched: 3. There are 14 residues in the CDR3. Germline values: CDR1 SGHRS, CDR2 YFSETQ. The CDR3 DNA follows: TGCGCCAGCAGCTTGAGCGGGAGTAGCGGGGAGCTGTTTTTT. Amino acid sequence: CASSLSGSSGELFF.